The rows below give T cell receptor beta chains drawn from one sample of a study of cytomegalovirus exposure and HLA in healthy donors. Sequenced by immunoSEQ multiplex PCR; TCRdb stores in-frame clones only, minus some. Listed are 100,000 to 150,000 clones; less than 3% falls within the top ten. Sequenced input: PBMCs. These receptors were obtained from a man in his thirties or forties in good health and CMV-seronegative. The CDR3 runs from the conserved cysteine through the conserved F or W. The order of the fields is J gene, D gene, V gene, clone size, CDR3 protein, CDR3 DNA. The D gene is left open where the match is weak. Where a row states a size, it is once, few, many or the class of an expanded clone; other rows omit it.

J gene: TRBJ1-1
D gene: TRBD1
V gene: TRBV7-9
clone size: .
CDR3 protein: CASSRGQGAEAFF
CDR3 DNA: TGTGCCAGCAGCCGGGGACAGGGCGCTGAAGCTTTCTTT

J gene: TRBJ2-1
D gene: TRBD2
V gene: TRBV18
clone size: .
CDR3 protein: CASFMAGGWQDEQFF
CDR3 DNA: TGTGCCAGCTTTATGGCGGGAGGCTGGCAGGATGAGCAGTTCTTC

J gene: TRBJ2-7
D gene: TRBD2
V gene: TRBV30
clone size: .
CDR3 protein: CAWSVGGTSYEQYF
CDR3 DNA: TGTGCCTGGAGTGTCGGCGGGACTAGCTACGAGCAGTACTTC

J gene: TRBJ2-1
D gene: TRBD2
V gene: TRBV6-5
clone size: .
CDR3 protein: CASIPGLAGDREQFF
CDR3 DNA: TGTGCCAGCATCCCAGGGCTAGCGGGAGACAGGGAGCAGTTCTTC

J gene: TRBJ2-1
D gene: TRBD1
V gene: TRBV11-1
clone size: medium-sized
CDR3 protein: CASSRNRDSYEQFF
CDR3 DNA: TGTGCCAGCAGTCGAAACCGGGACAGCTATGAGCAGTTCTTC

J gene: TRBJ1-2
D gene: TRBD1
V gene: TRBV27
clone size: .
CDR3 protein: CASRSTHRGLGFGHGYTF
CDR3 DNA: TGTGCCAGCAGATCTACTCACAGGGGTTTGGGGTTCGGGCATGGCTACACCTTC

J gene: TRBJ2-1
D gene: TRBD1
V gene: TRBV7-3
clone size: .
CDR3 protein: CASSRTGGAYNEQFF
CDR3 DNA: TGTGCCAGCAGCCGAACAGGGGGAGCCTACAATGAGCAGTTCTTC

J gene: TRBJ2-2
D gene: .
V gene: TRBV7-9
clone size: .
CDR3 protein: CASSFQGSGVGELFF
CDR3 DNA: TGTGCCAGCAGCTTCCAGGGCTCAGGCGTCGGGGAGCTGTTTTTT

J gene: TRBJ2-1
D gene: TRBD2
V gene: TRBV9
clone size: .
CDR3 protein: CASSVAIIAGDNEQFF
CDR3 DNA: TGTGCCAGCAGCGTAGCCATTATAGCGGGAGACAATGAGCAGTTCTTC

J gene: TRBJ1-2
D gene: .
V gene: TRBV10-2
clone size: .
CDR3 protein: CASSQTLQGLAYGYTF
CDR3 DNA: TGCGCCAGCAGTCAAACTTTACAGGGTTTAGCCTATGGCTACACCTTC

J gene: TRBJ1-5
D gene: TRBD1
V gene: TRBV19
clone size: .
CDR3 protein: CASSIGTGGQGNQPQHF
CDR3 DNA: TGTGCCAGTAGTATTGGGACAGGGGGACAGGGCAATCAGCCCCAGCATTTT

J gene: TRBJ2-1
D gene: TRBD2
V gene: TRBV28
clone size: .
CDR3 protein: CASSWGLEIAGHNEQFF
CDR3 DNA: TGTGCCAGCAGCTGGGGTTTAGAGATAGCGGGGCACAATGAGCAGTTCTTC

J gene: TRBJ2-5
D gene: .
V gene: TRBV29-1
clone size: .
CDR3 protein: CSVEPSLGLETQYF
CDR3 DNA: TGCAGCGTTGAACCCTCGCTGGGCCTAGAGACCCAGTACTTC

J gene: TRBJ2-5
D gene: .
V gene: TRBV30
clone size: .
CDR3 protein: CAWSVLRGVGETQYF
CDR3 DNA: TGTGCCTGGAGTGTACTCCGGGGAGTGGGAGAGACCCAGTACTTC

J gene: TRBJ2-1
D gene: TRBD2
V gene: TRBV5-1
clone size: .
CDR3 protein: CASSLRLAEHEQFF
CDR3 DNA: TGCGCCAGCAGCTTGCGGCTAGCGGAGCATGAGCAGTTCTTC

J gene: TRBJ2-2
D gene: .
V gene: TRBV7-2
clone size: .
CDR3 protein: CASNSPGLLNTGELFF
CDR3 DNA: TGTGCCAGCAACTCGCCGGGACTTCTGAACACCGGGGAGCTGTTTTTT

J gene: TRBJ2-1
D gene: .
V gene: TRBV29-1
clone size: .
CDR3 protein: CSGGPGHLLGEQFF
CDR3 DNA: TGCAGCGGTGGTCCGGGACACCTCCTCGGTGAGCAGTTCTTC

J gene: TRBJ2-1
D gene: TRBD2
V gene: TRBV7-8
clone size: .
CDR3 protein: CASSQLAGGGNEQFF
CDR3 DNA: TGTGCCAGCAGCCAATTAGCGGGAGGCGGAAATGAGCAGTTCTTC

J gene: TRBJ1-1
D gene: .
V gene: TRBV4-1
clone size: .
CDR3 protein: CASSPSSGSEAFF
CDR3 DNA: TGCGCCAGCAGCCCCTCTTCGGGATCTGAAGCTTTCTTT

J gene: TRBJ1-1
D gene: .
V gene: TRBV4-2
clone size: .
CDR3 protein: CASSQDPTRGNTEAFF
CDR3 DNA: TGTGCCAGCAGCCAAGATCCGACAAGGGGGAACACTGAAGCTTTCTTT

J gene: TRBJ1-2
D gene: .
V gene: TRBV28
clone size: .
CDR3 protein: CATLGAGDGYTF
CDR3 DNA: TGTGCCACCCTTGGTGCAGGGGATGGCTACACCTTC

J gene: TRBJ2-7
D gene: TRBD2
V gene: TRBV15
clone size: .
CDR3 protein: CATSRDRGGPLEYF
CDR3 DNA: TGTGCCACCAGCAGAGACCGGGGGGGGCCACTCGAGTACTTC

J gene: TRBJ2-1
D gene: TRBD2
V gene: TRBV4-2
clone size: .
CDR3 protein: CASSQEALAVDNEQFF
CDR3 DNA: TGTGCCAGCAGCCAAGAGGCACTAGCGGTCGATAATGAGCAGTTCTTC

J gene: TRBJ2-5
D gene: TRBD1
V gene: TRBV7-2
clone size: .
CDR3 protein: CASSPGTGGLSAETQYF
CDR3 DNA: TGTGCCAGCAGCCCTGGGACAGGGGGGCTTTCGGCCGAGACCCAGTACTTC

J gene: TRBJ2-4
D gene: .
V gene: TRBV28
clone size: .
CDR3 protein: CASSPQGNIQYF
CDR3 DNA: TGTGCCAGCAGCCCTCAGGGAAACATTCAGTACTTC

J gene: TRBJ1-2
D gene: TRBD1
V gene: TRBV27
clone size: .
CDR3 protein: CASSLSGGGVYGYTF
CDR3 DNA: TGTGCCAGCAGTTTATCAGGGGGCGGTGTTTATGGCTACACCTTC

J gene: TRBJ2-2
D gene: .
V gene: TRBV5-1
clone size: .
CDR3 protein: CATRLSLNTGELFF
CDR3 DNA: TGCGCCACCCGACTAAGCTTGAACACCGGGGAGCTGTTTTTT

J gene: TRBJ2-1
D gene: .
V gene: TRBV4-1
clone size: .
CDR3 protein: CASSQDGRNEQFF
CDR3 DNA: TGCGCCAGCAGCCAAGATGGCAGGAATGAGCAGTTCTTC

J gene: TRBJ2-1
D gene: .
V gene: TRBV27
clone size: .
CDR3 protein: CASGYTRGGQFF
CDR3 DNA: TGTGCCAGCGGCTATACCCGAGGGGGGCAGTTCTTC

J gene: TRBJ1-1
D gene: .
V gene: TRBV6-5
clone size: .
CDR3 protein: CASSQAMNTEAFF
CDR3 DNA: TGTGCCAGCAGTCAAGCTATGAACACTGAAGCTTTCTTT

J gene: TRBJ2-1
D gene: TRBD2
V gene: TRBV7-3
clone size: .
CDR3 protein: CASSLTSLSTEQFF
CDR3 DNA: TGTGCCAGCAGCTTGACTAGCTTGTCGACTGAGCAGTTCTTC

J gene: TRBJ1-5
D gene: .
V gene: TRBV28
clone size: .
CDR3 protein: CASSLGARGNQPQHF
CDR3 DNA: TGTGCCAGCAGTTTGGGGGCCCGGGGCAATCAGCCCCAGCATTTT

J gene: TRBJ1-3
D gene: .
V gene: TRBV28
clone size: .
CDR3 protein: CASSLGGAKWDTIYF
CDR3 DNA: TGTGCCAGCAGTTTAGGGGGCGCGAAATGGGACACCATATATTTT

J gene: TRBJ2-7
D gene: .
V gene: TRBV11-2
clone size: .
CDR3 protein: CASSPSYEQYF
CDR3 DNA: TGTGCCAGCAGCCCGTCCTACGAGCAGTACTTC

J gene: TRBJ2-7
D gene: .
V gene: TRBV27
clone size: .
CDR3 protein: CASSLVGASVRYEQYF
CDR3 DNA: TGTGCCAGCAGTTTAGTGGGGGCAAGTGTTCGGTACGAGCAGTACTTC

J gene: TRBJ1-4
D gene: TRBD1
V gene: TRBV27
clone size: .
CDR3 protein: CASKQGGWREKLFF
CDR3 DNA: TGTGCCAGCAAACAGGGGGGCTGGCGGGAAAAACTGTTTTTT

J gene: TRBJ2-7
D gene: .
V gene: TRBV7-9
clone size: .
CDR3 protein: CASSLGGGPRNEQYF
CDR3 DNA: TGTGCCAGCAGCCTAGGGGGAGGGCCGAGGAACGAGCAGTACTTC

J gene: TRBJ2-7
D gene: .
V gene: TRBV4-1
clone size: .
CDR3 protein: CASSQDESNEQYF
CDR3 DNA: TGCGCCAGCAGCCAAGACGAGAGCAACGAGCAGTACTTC

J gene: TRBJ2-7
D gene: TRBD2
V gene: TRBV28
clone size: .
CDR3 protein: CASSLLSTSGTHEQYF
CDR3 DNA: TGTGCCAGCAGTCTGCTGTCGACTAGCGGGACCCACGAGCAGTACTTC

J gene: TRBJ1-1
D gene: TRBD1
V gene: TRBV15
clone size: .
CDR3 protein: CATSRELTGVVEAFF
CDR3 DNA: TGTGCCACCAGCAGAGAACTCACAGGGGTAGTGGAAGCTTTCTTT